This is a list of T cell receptor beta chains from one sample in a study of lymphopenia after photon versus proton radiotherapy. TCRdb's table, derived via immunoSEQ multiplex PCR, lists solely in-frame clones and lacks some. This table has roughly 76,000 clones, around 93% appearing once. The source material was peripheral blood, sampled from a patient treated with photon-based radiotherapy. All receptors derive from a middle-aged woman with cholangiocarcinoma. Both conserved end residues are part of each CDR3. A D gene is named only where the DNA matches it firmly. Not all rows give a size; the values are once, few, many and, for expanded clones, a class.

D	size	V	J	DNA	CDR3
TRBD1	-	TRBV10-3	TRBJ1-1	TGTGCCATCAGTGAGTCGGGGGAGGGGGCGAACACTGAAGCTTTCTTT	CAISESGEGANTEAFF
-	-	TRBV18	TRBJ2-5	TGTGCCAGCTCACCCATGGGGGGACAAGAGACCCAGTACTTC	CASSPMGGQETQYF
TRBD1	-	TRBV15	TRBJ1-2	TGTGCCACCAGCATAAGGACAGGGAGCCAGGAGGCCTATGGCTACACCTTC	CATSIRTGSQEAYGYTF
-	-	TRBV4-1	TRBJ1-1	TGCGCCAGCAGTTATAGCGGCCCAGGACGCATGAACACTGAAGCTTTCTTT	CASSYSGPGRMNTEAFF
-	-	TRBV19	TRBJ1-5	TGTGCCAGTAGTGCTTTCTCATCTCACAATCAGCCCCAGCATTTT	CASSAFSSHNQPQHF
TRBD1	-	TRBV6-1	TRBJ1-2	TGTGCCAGCAGTGAAGAAAGAGGGGGCCCCTATGGCTACACCTTC	CASSEERGGPYGYTF
-	-	TRBV20-1	TRBJ1-1	TGCAGTGCTCGCGGGCCAGCCGGGGCTTTCTTT	CSARGPAGAFF
-	-	TRBV10-3	TRBJ1-5	TGTGCCATCAGTGAGTCGTTAGGGCAGCCCCAGCATTTT	CAISESLGQPQHF
-	-	TRBV7-9	TRBJ2-3	TGTGCCAGCAGTGCCACCCTGACCCCAGATACGCAGTATTTT	CASSATLTPDTQYF
-	-	TRBV4-1	TRBJ2-1	TGCGCCAGCAGCCAACCCGATACAAACGAGCAGTTCTTC	CASSQPDTNEQFF
-	-	TRBV7-2	TRBJ2-7	TGTGCCAGCAGCGCGCAGGGGAACCACGAGCAGTACTTC	CASSAQGNHEQYF
TRBD2	-	TRBV7-2	TRBJ2-1	TGTGCCAGCAGCGTCGCCGGGACTAGGGCCTACAATGAGCAGTTCTTC	CASSVAGTRAYNEQFF
-	-	TRBV10-2	TRBJ1-6	TGCGCCAGCAGAAGGGACGGGAAAAGCTCCTATAATTCACCCCTCCACTTT	CASRRDGKSSYNSPLHF
-	-	TRBV29-1	TRBJ1-1	TGCAGCGTTGAAACGGCCCTTAACACTGAAGCTTTCTTT	CSVETALNTEAFF
-	-	TRBV19	TRBJ1-2	TGTGCCAGTAGTAGCCGGGACGGACCCAACTATGGCTACACCTTC	CASSSRDGPNYGYTF
-	-	TRBV11-1	TRBJ2-7	TGTGCCAGCAGCTTAGGAGGTACGCAGCAGTACTTC	CASSLGGTQQYF
TRBD2	-	TRBV7-3	TRBJ2-1	TGTGCCAGCAGCGTGACTAGCCTTTCCAATGAGCAGTTCTTC	CASSVTSLSNEQFF
-	-	TRBV29-1	TRBJ1-1	TGCAGCGTTGAAGGCGGTCCTTTGGGGACTGAAGCTTTCTTT	CSVEGGPLGTEAFF
TRBD1	-	TRBV27	TRBJ2-7	TGTGCCAGCAGTAGTAGGACAGGGGGCGGTATTCACGAGCAGTACTTC	CASSSRTGGGIHEQYF
-	-	TRBV4-2	TRBJ1-1	TGTGCCAGCAGCCAAGATGGGCGGACTGAAGCTTTCTTT	CASSQDGRTEAFF
-	-	TRBV7-9	TRBJ1-1	TGTGCCAGCAGCTTGCAGGCGGGGCGGACTGAAGCTTTCTTT	CASSLQAGRTEAFF
-	-	TRBV11-1	TRBJ1-2	TGTGCCAGCAGCTTAGTGTCGGCTAACTATGGCTACACCTTC	CASSLVSANYGYTF
-	once	TRBV11-2	TRBJ2-7	TGTGCCAGCAGCCTAGGATCCACCTACGAGCAGTACTTC	CASSLGSTYEQYF